Each of the 24 T cell receptor beta chains below was sequenced from the same sample in a study of T cell responses to AZD1222 COVID-19 vaccine. Method: immunoSEQ multiplex PCR; TCRdb's copy keeps in-frame clones and lacks some. The table records around 120,000 clones, roughly 85% of them present only once. The sequences come from peripheral blood, collected on day 0 of AZD1222 vaccination. The origin of the receptors is an adult in good health.

The V gene is TRBV7-2, the J gene TRBJ2-7, with D unresolved. In germline, CDR1 is SGHTA, CDR2 FQGNSA. There are 13 residues in the CDR3. Deletions cut 4 bases from V and 6 bases from J, with 13 bases between. The CDR3 loop reads CASSSTIPLEQYF. The CDR3, as DNA: TGTGCCAGCAGCTCCACTATTCCGCTCGAGCAGTACTTC.

The chain couples TRBV5-1 to TRBJ1-5; no clear D gene. This CDR3 region has 13 residues. CDR1 is SGHRS, CDR2 YFSETQ, per germline. The V end lost 4 bases, the J end lost 6 bases, and 11 bases lay between the germline ends. This chain's CDR3 is CASSAELGQPQHF. CDR3 nucleotide sequence: TGCGCCAGCAGCGCTGAGTTGGGTCAGCCCCAGCATTTT.

V gene TRBV12-5 combines with J gene TRBJ1-2, with D possibly being TRBD1 (5 bases). The CDR3 totals 14 residues. V was pared by 4 bases and J by 8 bases, with 17 bases between. The germline CDR1 and CDR2 sequences are LGHNT and FRNRAP. The CDR3 here is CASGSNGAPDGYTF. The CDR3 DNA is TGTGCTAGTGGTTCCAACGGGGCCCCCGACGGCTACACCTTC.

This clone occurred a few times. The rearrangement links TRBV13 to TRBJ1-1; no clear D gene. Germline CDR1 PRHDT, CDR2 FYEKMQ (reference sequence). CDR3 length: 15 amino acids. Trimming pared 2 bases from V and 0 bases from J, leaving 10 bases between. CDR3 coding DNA: TGTGCCAGCAGCTTACGGAGGATCATGAACACTGAAGCTTTCTTT. Protein sequence: CASSLRRIMNTEAFF.

The chain recombines TRBV2 with TRBJ2-7; a possible D gene is TRBD1 (6 bases). V was cut by 0 bases and J by 3 bases, with 9 bases left in between. CDR3 length equals 14 residues. Germline CDR1 and CDR2: SNHLY and FYNNEI. The CDR3 nucleotides read TGTGCCAGCAGTGAAGCTGAAGGGGGCTACGAGCAGTACTTC. This encodes CASSEAEGGYEQYF.

The rearrangement joins TRBV18 to TRBJ1-1; D is ambiguous. V dropped 7 bases and J dropped 0 bases, with 9 bases sitting between them. The CDR3 runs 13 residues. CDR1 and CDR2 (germline): KGHSH, LQKENI. This CDR3 is CASFSKLNTEAFF. DNA for the CDR3: TGTGCCAGCTTCTCCAAATTGAACACTGAAGCTTTCTTT. The whole variable domain, filled in from reference TRBV18 and TRBJ1-1, reads NAGVMQNPRHLVRRRGQEARLRCSPMKGHSHVYWYRQLPEEGLKFMVYLQKENIIDESGMPKERFSAEFPKEGPSILRIQQVVRGDSAAYFCASFSKLNTEAFFGQGTRLTVV.

The chain joins TRBV5-1 to TRBJ1-2; TRBD1 matches at 9 bases. The CDR3 totals 15 residues. Per the germline V gene, CDR1 is SGHRS and CDR2 is YFSETQ. With 3 bases clipped from V and 6 bases from J, the junction kept 9 bases outside the gene matches. The CDR3 DNA is TGCGCCAGCAGCTCTGTACAGGGGGCCCTCCATGGCTACACCTTC. This codes for CASSSVQGALHGYTF.

The chain employs TRBV12-5 and TRBJ1-1, with D hard to call. V was shortened by 10 bases and J by 7 bases, with 16 bases between the two germline ends. The CDR3 loop spans 12 amino acids. In germline, CDR1 is LGHNT, CDR2 FRNRAP. The CDR3 sequence is CATEGVEDEAFF. Here the CDR3 DNA reads TGTGCTACTGAGGGAGTGGAAGATGAAGCTTTCTTT.

The chain uses TRBV5-1 and TRBJ2-3, with D maybe TRBD2 (5 bases). V was cut by 4 bases and J by 0 bases, with 15 bases left in between. The CDR3 runs 16 residues. CDR1 and CDR2 (germline): SGHRS, YFSETQ. Here the CDR3 DNA reads TGCGCCAGCAGCCCGCGGACGGCGGGTAGCACAGATACGCAGTATTTT. Translating gives CASSPRTAGSTDTQYF.

The CDR3 bases are TGCGCCAGCAGCCAGTGGGGAGGAAGCGGTGAGACCCAGTACTTC. It encodes CASSQWGGSGETQYF. The chain employs TRBV4-1 and TRBJ2-5; possible D gene TRBD2, 6 bases. Germline CDR1 MGHRA, CDR2 YSYEKL. The germline V and J ends were trimmed by 3 bases and 5 bases, with 16 bases remaining between them. The CDR3 runs to 15 residues.

CDR3 protein: CASSFLQGDEQYF. The DNA of the CDR3 is TGTGCCAGCAGCTTTCTACAGGGGGACGAGCAGTACTTC. J is TRBJ2-7 and V is TRBV7-6; 8 nucleotides agree with TRBD1. The germline V gene encodes CDR1 SGHVS and CDR2 FNYEAQ. Trimming took 3 bases from V and 5 from J; bases not matched to a gene: 3. The CDR3 spans 13 residues. The complete variable domain, with remaining parts taken from reference TRBV7-6 and TRBJ2-7, reads GAGVSQSPRYKVTKRGQDVALRCDPISGHVSLYWYRQALGQGPEFLTYFNYEAQQDKSGLPNDRFSAERPEGSISTLTIQRTEQRDSAMYRCASSFLQGDEQYFGPGTRLTVT.

The chain uses TRBV10-3 and TRBJ1-4, with 9 nucleotides matching TRBD1. J lost 5 bases, V lost 4 bases, and 5 bases had no gene match. Germline V gives CDR1 ENHRY, CDR2 SYGVKD. The CDR3 is 15 amino acids. In nucleotides, the CDR3 is TGTGCCATCAGTGCCCGGGACAGGGCGAATGAAAAACTGTTTTTT. Translated, it gives CAISARDRANEKLFF.

This clone occurred once. This chain joins TRBV24-1 and TRBJ1-5; D might be TRBD1 (6 bases). Germline V lookup: CDR1 KGHDR, CDR2 SFDVKD. V was clipped by 2 bases and J by 4 bases, with 20 bases between them. The CDR3 has 18 residues. The CDR3 loop reads CATSDSPATGSGNQPQHF. CDR3 DNA: TGTGCCACCAGTGATTCGCCAGCCACAGGGTCTGGGAATCAGCCCCAGCATTTT.

The chain carries TRBV5-1 and TRBJ1-2, with unresolved D. This CDR3 spans 13 amino acids. Per the germline V gene, CDR1 is SGHRS and CDR2 is YFSETQ. V was clipped by 2 bases and J by 7 bases, with 12 bases between them. CDR3 protein: CASSLEGQRGYTF. The CDR3, as DNA: TGCGCCAGCAGCTTAGAAGGGCAGCGTGGCTACACCTTC. Based on the CDR3 plus reference TRBV5-1 and TRBJ1-2, the full variable domain is KAGVTQTPRYLIKTRGQQVTLSCSPISGHRSVSWYQQTPGQGLQFLFEYFSETQRNKGNFPGRFSGRQFSNSRSEMNVSTLELGDSALYLCASSLEGQRGYTFGSGTRLTVV.

This chain joins TRBV4-3 and TRBJ1-5; unclear D gene. Germline CDR1 and CDR2: LGHNA and YSLEER. The CDR3 covers 13 residues. V was pared by 0 bases and J by 9 bases, with 9 bases between. The DNA for the CDR3 is TGCGCCAGCAGCCAAGACCGCGTTTTGCCCCAGCATTTT. Protein sequence: CASSQDRVLPQHF.

The chain employs TRBV19 and TRBJ2-6; D not resolved. The germline V gene has CDR1 LNHDA and CDR2 SQIVND (reference sequence). Trimming pared 5 bases from V and 3 bases from J, leaving 2 bases between. This CDR3 is 12 amino acids long. The CDR3 DNA reads TGTGCCAGTAGTCGTGGGGCCAACGTCCTGACTTTC. As protein: CASSRGANVLTF.

The table lists this clone with a few counts. The chain has TRBV7-2 and TRBJ2-3; 10 bases match TRBD2. Germline V lookup: CDR1 SGHTA, CDR2 FQGNSA. V shed 6 bases and J 4 bases; nucleotides not matched to a gene: 7. This CDR3 is 15 amino acids long. CDR3 protein: CASRPSGRAADTQYF. In nucleotides, the CDR3 is TGTGCCAGCAGGCCCAGCGGGAGGGCCGCAGATACGCAGTATTTT.

The chain uses TRBV5-1 and TRBJ1-2; D is undetermined. Germline values: CDR1 SGHRS, CDR2 YFSETQ. The CDR3 extends over 15 amino acids. Trimming took 0 bases from V and 2 from J, leaving 11 bases between them. As DNA, the CDR3 is TGCGCCAGCAGCTTGGGTCCCGGGGAAAACTATGGCTACACCTTC. The encoded protein is CASSLGPGENYGYTF.

The chain recombines TRBV24-1 with TRBJ2-3; 13 nucleotides match TRBD2. CDR1 and CDR2 (germline): KGHDR, SFDVKD. V dropped 5 bases and J dropped 4; count of bases not matched to a gene: 8. The CDR3 is 17 residues long. CDR3 loop: CATSGITSGRGSDTQYF. The CDR3 DNA reads as TGTGCCACCAGTGGGATTACTAGCGGGAGGGGCTCAGATACGCAGTATTTT.

This chain uses TRBV15 with TRBJ2-7; D not certain. Germline CDR1 is LNHNV and CDR2 is YYDKDF (reference sequence). Trimming removed 0 bases at V and 3 bases at J, with 6 bases between. The CDR3 totals 13 residues. The DNA of the CDR3 is TGTGCCACCAGCAGAGATTCCGGCTACGAGCAGTACTTC. Its protein is CATSRDSGYEQYF.

This clone was observed a single time. The chain employs TRBV29-1 and TRBJ1-1, with D perhaps TRBD1 (5 bases). The CDR3 extends over 16 amino acids. V was shortened by 4 bases and J by 1 base, with 19 bases between the two germline ends. In germline, CDR1 is SQVTM, CDR2 ANQGSEA. This CDR3 reads CSVVGVTRGPNTEAFF. CDR3 nucleotide sequence: TGCAGCGTTGTGGGGGTGACACGGGGCCCGAACACTGAAGCTTTCTTT.

CDR3 DNA sequence: TGTGCCAGCTCACCAACAGGGGAGGATGGCTACACCTTC. Encoded protein: CASSPTGEDGYTF. The gene calls are TRBV18 and TRBJ1-2; 7 positions agree with TRBD1. Germline CDR1 KGHSH, CDR2 LQKENI. The junction had 3 bases not matched to a gene; V was cut back by 2 bases and J by 6 bases. This CDR3 is built from 13 residues.

In DNA, the CDR3 is TGTGCCAGCAGCACGAGACAGGAATCAGATACGCAGTATTTT. This gives the protein CASSTRQESDTQYF. The genes are TRBV7-9 and TRBJ2-3; D possibly corresponds to TRBD1 (6 bases). Germline CDR1 is SEHNR and CDR2 is FQNEAQ (reference sequence). V lost 5 bases and J 4 bases, leaving 13 bases between the germline ends. This CDR3 spans 14 amino acids.

This clone has just a few counts. V gene TRBV9 combines with J gene TRBJ2-2; perhaps TRBD2 as D (5 bases). The germline V and J ends were trimmed by 3 bases and 4 bases, with 28 bases remaining between them. Germline V gives CDR1 SGDLS, CDR2 YYNGEE. The CDR3 sequence is 20 residues long. The CDR3 sequence: CASSAGIRALSGRGTGELFF. The CDR3 nucleotides are TGTGCCAGCAGCGCGGGGATCCGGGCCCTATCCGGTCGGGGCACCGGGGAGCTGTTTTTT.